The sequence of this T cell receptor beta chain was determined in a study of OX40 agonist ivuxolimab in advanced cancers. As for the study in general: Past anti-PD-1, anti-PD-L1 or anti-CTLA-4 therapy was accepted, and approximately 40% had received some.

Regarding this clone: Its cognate antigen is unknown.

Profiled with immunoSEQ multiplex PCR; TCRdb holds only in-frame clones, not every one. The profile shows about 78,000 clones, roughly nine tenths of them singletons. Germline CDR1 MNHNS, CDR2 SASEGT. Trimming cost V 1 base and J 8 bases, with 13 bases left between them. CDR3 length equals 14 residues. Whole-study results and caveats: Also showing low normalized T-cell clonal expansion were some of the nonresponders. Specificity for antigen went undetermined in the expanded peripheral T cells.

Sequenced here: CD4+ or CD8+ T cells sorted from blood, sampled in a trial of the OX40 agonist ivuxolimab. The V call is TRBV6-1, the J call TRBJ2-3; the D gene is possibly TRBD2 (5 bases). The TCR was taken from an adult with an advanced solid tumor such as melanoma, head and neck, liver or kidney cancer. The CDR3 DNA reads as TGTGCCAGCAGTGAAGTCGAGGGCAGCTCTACGCAGTATTTT. Translated, it gives CASSEVEGSSTQYF.